This T cell receptor (beta chain) appears in the sequencing data of a study of Ad26.COV2.S vaccination and SARS-CoV-2 variants. The protocol was immunoSEQ multiplex PCR, while the TCRdb copy is restricted to in-frame clones and leaves out a portion. This sample yields a few hundred thousand clones, of which approximately 87% are seen a single time; around 3.6% belongs to the top ten. Treatment indicated: 15 to 20 received Ad26.COV2.S at low or high dose, single or two shots; about 5 received placebo; per-sample allocation not given. Sampling occurred on day 63 after the first vaccine or placebo injection. This CDR3 comprises 15 residues. Germline V CDR1 and CDR2: KGHSH, LQKENI. Trimming took 4 bases from V and 1 from J; bases not matched to a gene: 5.

This specimen consisted of peripheral blood, obtained in a trial of Ad26.COV2.S vaccine versus placebo. The chain carries TRBV18 and TRBJ1-1; TRBD1 aligns across 8 bases. This clonotype was sampled from a person aged 18-60 years who received the Ad26.COV2.S COVID-19 vaccine or a placebo. DNA of the CDR3: TGTGCCAGCTCACATAGACAGGGGCGGAACACTGAAGCTTTCTTT. Its translation: CASSHRQGRNTEAFF.